This T cell receptor beta chain is drawn from a study of blood T cell repertoires in COVID-19. On the study more broadly: Sources were T cells, B-cell-depleted T cells, or PBMCs; the material itself was cDNA or gDNA.

Libraries were prepared by immunoSEQ multiplex PCR; TCRdb keeps only in-frame clonotypes and omits some of them. Seen here are 95,000 to 150,000 clones, roughly 83% observed once, and the top ten hold under 5%. The V gene lost 4 bases and the J gene lost 3 bases, with 15 bases spanning the gap. The CDR3 contains 16 residues. The germline V gene has CDR1 LGHNA and CDR2 YNFKEQ. What was sequenced was peripheral blood. The receptor was derived from a woman aged 80 or over with acute or convalescent COVID-19. V usage is TRBV4-2 and J usage is TRBJ1-4; D might be TRBD1 (6 bases). CDR3 in DNA: TGTGCCAGCAGCCCCAGGGACATTGGAGCTAATGAAAAACTGTTTTTT. Residues: CASSPRDIGANEKLFF.